A single sample is the source of the 32 T cell receptor gamma chains below, sequenced in a study of Vδ1+ human thymocytes. Whole-study results and caveats: Thymic TRG and TRD repertoires appeared highly polyclonal, with Gaussian CDR3 length distributions.

RNA was extracted from the cells and then reverse transcribed. CDR3 amplicons came from multiplex PCR with pooled V-gene forward and constant-region reverse primers. TCRdb re-processed the multiplex PCR reads via CATT. The sample carries tens of thousands of gamma-chain clones, approximately 14% recorded once. What these receptors recognize is not known. Sequenced: Vdelta1+ gamma-delta thymocytes from the thymus. As for subset: FACS-sorted CD3+ TCRalphabeta- TCRVdelta1+ TCRVdelta2- thymocytes. The receptor set was obtained from a child younger than two who had congenital heart surgery.

This clone has more than one count but fewer than ten. V and J are TRGV8 and TRGJ1 or TRGJ2. The V and J ends lost 4 bases and 5 bases, in that order; junction bases with no gene match: 5. From germline, CDR1 is VENAVY and CDR2 YDSYNSRV. The CDR3 has 12 amino acids. CDR3 in amino acids: CATWEEDYKKLF. In DNA form, the CDR3 reads TGTGCCACCTGGGAGGAGGATTATAAGAAACTCTTT.

This clone was seen only a few times. This could be a read error, since a much larger clone is one nucleotide away. This sample includes further DNA sequences coding for the same CDR3. The genes are TRGV4 and TRGJ1 or TRGJ2. The CDR3 covers 12 residues. Germline trimming cut 0 bases from V and 8 bases from J; bases unmatched to any gene: 4. Germline lookup yields CDR1 EGSTGY and CDR2 YDSYTSSV. CDR3 in DNA: TGTGCCACCTGGGATGGGCCTAATAAGAAACTCTTT. Translation: CATWDGPNKKLF.

This clone is classed as medium-sized. J is TRGJP and V is TRGV9. The J segment lost 10 bases and the V segment lost 8 bases, leaving 5 bases of the junction unmatched. The CDR3 runs to 13 residues. The germline CDR1 and CDR2 sequences are GITISATS and ISYDGTV (reference sequence). This CDR3 reads CALFILGKKIKVF. The CDR3 nucleotides read TGTGCCTTGTTCATTTTGGGCAAAAAAATCAAGGTATTT.

The J gene is TRGJ1 or TRGJ2, the V gene TRGV5. The CDR3 runs to 14 residues. Per the germline V gene, CDR1 is VINAFY and CDR2 is YDVSNSKD. V was pared by 0 bases and J by 6 bases, with 8 bases of the junction left unmatched. The CDR3 bases are TGTGCCACCTGGGACAGGCCAAGGGGTTATAAGAAACTCTTT. Translating gives CATWDRPRGYKKLF.

This clone was seen a few times. V and J are TRGV5 and TRGJ1 or TRGJ2. Germline-derived CDR1 and CDR2 are VINAFY and YDVSNSKD. The CDR3 spans 14 residues. After removal of 3 bases from V and 5 bases from J, the junction contained 10 bases not matched to a gene. This CDR3 is CATWDYASNYKKLF. The CDR3 DNA is TGTGCCACCTGGGACTACGCCTCCAATTATAAGAAACTCTTT.

This clone has only a few counts. The chain links TRGV5 to TRGJ1 or TRGJ2. This CDR3 has 15 amino acids. Germline V gene lookup returns CDR1 VINAFY and CDR2 YDVSNSKD. Trimming cost V 0 bases and J 2 bases; bases outside gene matches: 7. The CDR3 loop reads CATWDRPGHYYKKLF. For the CDR3, the DNA is TGTGCCACCTGGGACAGGCCGGGGCATTATTATAAGAAACTCTTT.

A few counts support this clone. Additional DNA sequences in this sample encode the identical CDR3. The V call is TRGV4, the J call TRGJ1 or TRGJ2. CDR1 and CDR2 (germline): EGSTGY, YDSYTSSV. V lost 0 bases and J lost 7; bases outside the gene matches: 6. This CDR3 has 13 residues. For the CDR3, the DNA is TGTGCCACCTGGGATGGGCCAGGGTATAAGAAACTCTTT. Residues: CATWDGPGYKKLF.

This chain uses TRGV8 with TRGJ1 or TRGJ2. V shed 1 base, J shed 3 bases, and the junction held 6 bases outside the gene matches. This CDR3 spans 14 amino acids. CDR1 is VENAVY and CDR2 is YDSYNSRV in the germline V gene. The DNA of the CDR3 is TGTGCCACCTGGGATAGCTGGCTTTATTATAAGAAACTCTTT. It translates to CATWDSWLYYKKLF.

This clone occurred a few times. The chain recombines TRGV8 with TRGJ1 or TRGJ2. J lost 12 bases, V lost 6 bases, and 11 bases had no gene match. The CDR3 sequence is 11 residues long. CDR1 and CDR2 (germline): VENAVY, YDSYNSRV. CDR3 sequence reads: CATWFKGGKLF. The CDR3 DNA follows: TGTGCCACCTGGTTTAAAGGAGGGAAACTCTTT.

The rearrangement uses TRGV9 and TRGJ1 or TRGJ2. Per the germline V gene, CDR1 is GITISATS and CDR2 is ISYDGTV (reference sequence). J was trimmed by 9 bases and V by 2 bases; bases with no gene match: 10. The CDR3 length is 13 residues. The DNA for the CDR3 is TGTGCCTTGTGGGAGGAGCTTTGGGGTAAGAAACTCTTT. Translated: CALWEELWGKKLF.

This clone ranks as medium-sized. The rearrangement uses TRGV5 and TRGJ1 or TRGJ2. In germline, CDR1 is VINAFY, CDR2 YDVSNSKD. The CDR3 is made up of 12 amino acids. J was trimmed by 2 bases and V by 4 bases; bases with no gene match: 2. CDR3 nucleotide sequence: TGTGCCACCTGGGAGCATTATTATAAGAAACTCTTT. It specifies CATWEHYYKKLF.

The rearrangement uses TRGV5 and TRGJ1 or TRGJ2. The CDR3 is made up of 12 amino acids. Germline trimming cut 2 bases from V and 10 bases from J; bases unmatched to any gene: 8. Germline V lookup: CDR1 VINAFY, CDR2 YDVSNSKD. CDR3 amino acids: CATWDTQAKKLF. CDR3 bases: TGTGCCACCTGGGACACTCAAGCAAAGAAACTCTTT.

As to this clone: Other DNA sequences in this sample translate to the same CDR3. The J gene is TRGJP2, the V gene TRGV4. CDR3 size: 15 residues. The V gene end was trimmed by 1 base and the J gene end by 1 base; junction bases not matched to a gene: 3. Germline CDR1 is EGSTGY and CDR2 is YDSYTSSV. The CDR3 here is CATWDGRSSDWIKTF. In DNA form, the CDR3 reads TGTGCCACCTGGGATGGCCGTAGTAGTGATTGGATCAAGACGTTT.

The sample holds a few counts of this clone. The genes are TRGV9 and TRGJ1 or TRGJ2. V was clipped by 5 bases and J by 6 bases; unmatched bases: 7. Germline V gene sequence: CDR1 GITISATS, CDR2 ISYDGTV (reference sequence). The CDR3 totals 12 residues. DNA for the CDR3: TGTGCCTTGTGGGCCATGAGTTATAAGAAACTCTTT. Protein: CALWAMSYKKLF.

The chain carries TRGV4 and TRGJ1 or TRGJ2. Per germline, CDR1 EGSTGY and CDR2 YDSYTSSV. With V trimmed by 6 bases and J by 11 bases, 10 bases remained unmatched. The CDR3 sequence is 11 residues long. The CDR3 spells CATWTTKEKLF. CDR3 DNA: TGTGCCACCTGGACCACGAAAGAGAAACTCTTT.

V and J are TRGV9 and TRGJ1 or TRGJ2. This CDR3 contains 14 residues. Germline CDR1 and CDR2: GITISATS and ISYDGTV (reference sequence). Trimming took 0 bases from V and 9 from J; bases not matched to a gene: 11. The CDR3 region has the DNA TGTGCCTTGTGGGAGGTGCCCCCCTCGGGTAAGAAACTCTTT. Translating it yields CALWEVPPSGKKLF.

The chain carries TRGV3 and TRGJ1 or TRGJ2. Germline CDR1 VTNTFY, CDR2 YDVSTARD (reference sequence). Trimming took 0 bases from V and 5 from J; bases not matched to a gene: 25. This CDR3 region has 20 residues. For the CDR3, the DNA is TGTGCCACCTGGGACAGGCGAGGTCCGCTCCCCTATCGCTGGAATTATAAGAAACTCTTT. It codes for CATWDRRGPLPYRWNYKKLF.

Concerning this clone itself: The same CDR3 arises from other DNA sequences in this sample as well. The chain combines TRGV8 with TRGJ1 or TRGJ2. Germline values: CDR1 VENAVY, CDR2 YDSYNSRV. Trimming removed 1 base from V and 3 bases from J; junction bases left unmatched: 3. This CDR3 region has 13 residues. The CDR3 region has the DNA TGTGCCACCTGGGATAGACGTTATTATAAGAAACTCTTT. Protein: CATWDRRYYKKLF.

A remark on this clone: The same CDR3 also results from other DNA sequences found in this sample. The V and J genes are TRGV9 and TRGJ1 or TRGJ2. The CDR3 is 16 residues long. CDR1 GITISATS and CDR2 ISYDGTV come from the germline V gene (reference sequence). Trimming at V came to 2 bases and at J to 6 bases, leaving 16 bases not matched to a gene. CDR3 nucleotides: TGTGCCTTGTGGGAGGCCCGGGTAAATATCGGTTATAAGAAACTCTTT. Its protein product is CALWEARVNIGYKKLF.

This clone has only a few counts. This chain joins TRGV4 and TRGJ1 or TRGJ2. The germline V gene has CDR1 EGSTGY and CDR2 YDSYTSSV. V was clipped by 3 bases and J by 7 bases; unmatched bases: 6. The CDR3 loop spans 12 amino acids. As DNA, the CDR3 is TGTGCCACCTGGGATATTGGATATAAGAAACTCTTT. Translating gives CATWDIGYKKLF.

In this sample, this clone turned up a few times. The same CDR3 arises from other DNA sequences in this sample as well. This chain joins TRGV2 and TRGJP2. The CDR3 consists of 16 residues. Germline lookup yields CDR1 EGSNGY and CDR2 YDSYNSKV. J lost 0 bases, V lost 1 base, and 5 bases had no gene match. The CDR3 loop is CATWDGPYSSDWIKTF. Here the CDR3 DNA reads TGTGCCACCTGGGACGGCCCGTATAGTAGTGATTGGATCAAGACGTTT.

V gene TRGV9 combines with J gene TRGJP1. With V trimmed by 3 bases and J by 0 bases, 13 bases remained unmatched. This CDR3 spans 18 amino acids. Looked up from germline, CDR1 is GITISATS and CDR2 is ISYDGTV (reference sequence). In DNA, the CDR3 is TGTGCCTTGTGGGAGCTACCTGGAGAATATACCACTGGTTGGTTCAAGATATTT. It codes for CALWELPGEYTTGWFKIF.

The V call is TRGV9, the J call TRGJ1 or TRGJ2. The V segment lost 2 bases and the J segment 5 bases; nucleotides outside the gene matches: 12. Germline CDR1 is GITISATS and CDR2 is ISYDGTV (reference sequence). The CDR3 totals 15 residues. The CDR3 region is CALWEAPLVDYKKLF. CDR3 nucleotide sequence: TGTGCCTTGTGGGAGGCCCCTCTGGTGGATTATAAGAAACTCTTT.

This rearrangement joins TRGV4 to TRGJ1 or TRGJ2. In germline, CDR1 is EGSTGY, CDR2 YDSYTSSV. The V gene end was trimmed by 4 bases and the J gene end by 10 bases; junction bases not matched to a gene: 7. The CDR3 runs to 11 residues. CDR3 amino acids: CATWDLKKKLF. The CDR3 DNA is TGTGCCACCTGGGACCTTAAAAAGAAACTCTTT.

The table lists this clone with a few counts. The V call is TRGV8, the J call TRGJP1. The trim removed 1 base at V and 4 bases at J, leaving 9 bases unmatched. Germline-derived CDR1 and CDR2 are VENAVY and YDSYNSRV. The CDR3 is 16 amino acids. The CDR3 reads CATWDSGRGTGWFKIF. DNA for the CDR3: TGTGCCACCTGGGATAGTGGGCGGGGCACTGGTTGGTTCAAGATATTT.

Concerning this clone itself: Other nucleotide sequences in the sample specify the same CDR3. The chain recombines TRGV8 with TRGJP2. CDR3 length: 14 amino acids. CDR1 and CDR2 (germline): VENAVY, YDSYNSRV. V shed 3 bases, J shed 6 bases, and the junction held 7 bases outside the gene matches. This chain's CDR3 is CATWDRGGDWIKTF. The CDR3 region has the DNA TGTGCCACCTGGGATCGAGGAGGTGATTGGATCAAGACGTTT.

This clone was picked up a small number of times. One end of the junction varies from germline; a read error may be responsible. The chain is built from TRGV4 and TRGJP1. The CDR3 spans 15 residues. CDR1 EGSTGY and CDR2 YDSYTSSV come from the germline V gene. The chain's CDR3 is CATWNGYATGWFKIF. The DNA of the CDR3 is TGTGCCACCTGGAATGGATACGCCACTGGTTGGTTCAAGATATTT.

This clone was observed a handful of times. The chain employs TRGV8 and TRGJ1 or TRGJ2. There are 15 residues in the CDR3. J was trimmed by 9 bases and V by 3 bases; bases with no gene match: 17. Germline CDR1 VENAVY, CDR2 YDSYNSRV. DNA of the CDR3: TGTGCCACCTGGGATCGGGTTTGGCCCCAGTTTAAGAAACTCTTT. Protein: CATWDRVWPQFKKLF.

V gene TRGV5 combines with J gene TRGJ1 or TRGJ2. Trimming removed 0 bases from V and 3 bases from J; junction bases left unmatched: 8. The CDR3 extends over 15 amino acids. Germline assignment: CDR1 VINAFY and CDR2 YDVSNSKD. CDR3 sequence: CATWDRPPLYYKKLF. CDR3 sequence (DNA): TGTGCCACCTGGGACAGGCCTCCCCTTTATTATAAGAAACTCTTT.

This clone was detected a few times. The J gene is TRGJ1 or TRGJ2, the V gene TRGV9. CDR1 and CDR2 (germline): GITISATS, ISYDGTV (reference sequence). This CDR3 contains 13 residues. The trim removed 0 bases at V and 12 bases at J, leaving 11 bases unmatched. The CDR3 spells CALWEVHGRVKLF. The CDR3 DNA reads as TGTGCCTTGTGGGAGGTGCACGGGCGGGTGAAACTCTTT.

V is TRGV9 and J is TRGJ1 or TRGJ2. The CDR3 sequence is 15 residues long. V trimming: 2 bases; J trimming: 4 bases; junction bases outside the gene matches: 11. Germline CDR1 GITISATS, CDR2 ISYDGTV (reference sequence). The CDR3 region is CALWEAPGPYYKKLF. The CDR3 coding sequence is TGTGCCTTGTGGGAGGCCCCCGGGCCCTATTATAAGAAACTCTTT.

The V gene is TRGV5, the J gene TRGJ1 or TRGJ2. CDR3 length equals 15 residues. CDR1 is VINAFY, CDR2 YDVSNSKD, per germline. V lost 0 bases and J lost 15; bases outside the gene matches: 20. CDR3 protein: CATWDRPKGVNMGLF. Written as DNA, the CDR3 is TGTGCCACCTGGGACAGGCCTAAGGGAGTGAATATGGGACTCTTT.